A few counts support the clone carrying this T cell receptor (beta chain). Its antigen remains unidentified. The record originates from a study of T cell responses to AZD1222 COVID-19 vaccine. Study context: Combined were second doses at about 4 or about 12 weeks. Notes on the study in general: Baseline seropositivity characterized only six AZD1222 recipients.

Produced via immunoSEQ multiplex PCR; TCRdb's table is partial and in-frame only. The sample consists of 95,000 to 150,000 clones, around nine tenths of them appearing once. With 3 bases removed from V and 1 base from J, the gap between germline ends came to 9 bases. The CDR3 length is 15 residues. Germline V gives CDR1 MRHNA, CDR2 SNTAGT. The genes are TRBV6-4 and TRBJ2-2; TRBD2 is a possible D gene (6 bases). This receptor was obtained from an adult in good health. This specimen consisted of peripheral blood, obtained on day 0 of AZD1222 vaccination. The CDR3 sequence: CASSDGTQNTGELFF. In DNA, the CDR3 is TGTGCCAGCAGTGATGGGACTCAGAACACCGGGGAGCTGTTTTTT.